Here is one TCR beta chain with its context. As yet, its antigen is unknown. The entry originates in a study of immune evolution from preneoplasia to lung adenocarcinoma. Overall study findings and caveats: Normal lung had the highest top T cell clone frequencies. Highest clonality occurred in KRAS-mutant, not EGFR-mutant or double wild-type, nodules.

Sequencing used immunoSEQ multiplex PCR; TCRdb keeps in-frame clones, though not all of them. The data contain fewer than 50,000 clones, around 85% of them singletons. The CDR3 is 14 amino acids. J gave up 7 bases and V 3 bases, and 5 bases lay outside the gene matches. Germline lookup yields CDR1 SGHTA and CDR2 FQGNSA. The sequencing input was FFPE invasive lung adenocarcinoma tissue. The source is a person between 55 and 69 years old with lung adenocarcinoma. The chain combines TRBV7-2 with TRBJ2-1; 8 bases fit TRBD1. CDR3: CASSFRTGRNEQFF. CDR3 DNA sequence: TGTGCCAGCAGCTTTCGGACAGGGAGAAATGAGCAGTTCTTC. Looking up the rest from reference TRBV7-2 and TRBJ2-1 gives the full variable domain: GAGVSQSPSNKVTEKGKDVELRCDPISGHTALYWYRQSLGQGLEFLIYFQGNSAPDKSGLPSDRFSAERTGGSVSTLTIQRTQQEDSAVYLCASSFRTGRNEQFFGPGTRLTVL.